The 32 T cell receptor beta chains listed next were all sequenced from one sample in a study of blood T cell repertoires in COVID-19. Produced via immunoSEQ multiplex PCR; TCRdb's table is partial and in-frame only. The data contain under 70,000 clones, 90% of them seen just once; the ten biggest clones take up approximately 15%. Sequences were obtained from peripheral blood. Receptors were obtained from a human donor with active COVID-19. The donor label of this sample is uncertain.

J is TRBJ2-5 and V is TRBV19, with TRBD2 matching 7 bases. From germline, CDR1 is LNHDA and CDR2 SQIVND (reference sequence). This CDR3 has 12 residues. V trimming: 8 bases; J trimming: 5 bases; junction bases outside the gene matches: 5. The CDR3 region has the DNA TGTGCCAGTCGGGGGGTCAGGGAGACCCAGTACTTC. Its protein product is CASRGVRETQYF. Together with reference TRBV19 and TRBJ2-5, the CDR3 gives the full variable domain: DGGITQSPKYLFRKEGQNVTLSCEQNLNHDAMYWYRQDPGQGLRLIYYSQIVNDFQKGDIAEGYSVSREKKESFPLTVTSAQKNPTAFYLCASRGVRETQYFGPGTRLLVL.

This chain uses TRBV6-2 or TRBV6-3 with TRBJ2-7; no reliable D call. V lost 5 bases to trimming and J lost 2 bases, with 4 bases between them. The CDR3 extends over 11 amino acids. CDR1 and CDR2 from the germline V gene are MNHEY and SVGEGT. The CDR3 DNA reads TGTGCCAGCAGTGACACCTACGAGCAGTACGTC. It specifies CASSDTYEQYV.

The chain joins TRBV2 to TRBJ1-1; D gene unclear. Germline V gene lookup returns CDR1 SNHLY and CDR2 FYNNEI. The CDR3 covers 14 residues. V lost 4 bases, J lost 0 bases, and 9 bases lay in between. In DNA, the CDR3 is TGTGCCAGCAGTGCGTTCGGGATGAACACTGAAGCTTTCTTT. Protein product: CASSAFGMNTEAFF. The full variable domain, its missing parts supplied by reference TRBV2 and TRBJ1-1, is EPEVTQTPSHQVTQMGQEVILRCVPISNHLYFYWYRQILGQKVEFLVSFYNNEISEKSEIFDDQFSVERPDGSNFTLKIRSTKLEDSAMYFCASSAFGMNTEAFFGQGTRLTVV.

The V call is TRBV27, the J call TRBJ2-5, with 12 bases aligning to TRBD2. This CDR3 spans 16 amino acids. V gave up 2 bases and J gave up 4 bases; unmatched junction bases: 5. CDR1 is MNHEY, CDR2 SMNVEV, per germline (reference sequence). The CDR3 sequence is CASSLNGLAGLETQYF. CDR3 DNA: TGTGCCAGCAGTTTAAACGGACTAGCGGGATTAGAGACCCAGTACTTC.

This clone has just one count. This chain connects TRBV4-1 to TRBJ2-7; TRBD2 matches at 8 bases. CDR1 and CDR2 from the germline V gene are MGHRA and YSYEKL. V lost 2 bases and J lost 8; bases outside the gene matches: 11. The length of the CDR3 is 15 residues. The CDR3 sequence: CASSQFSGLAGKQYF. CDR3 sequence (DNA): TGCGCCAGCAGCCAATTCTCGGGGCTAGCGGGTAAGCAGTACTTC.

This chain joins TRBV9 and TRBJ1-3; unclear D gene. The CDR3 extends over 14 amino acids. From germline, CDR1 is SGDLS and CDR2 YYNGEE. V lost 3 bases, J lost 0 bases, and 7 bases lay in between. The CDR3 DNA follows: TGTGCCAGCAGCGCGGGAGGCTCTGGAAACACCATATATTTT. Translation: CASSAGGSGNTIYF.

The chain joins TRBV7-2 to TRBJ2-3, with D possibly matching TRBD2 (5 bases). Trimming stripped 3 bases from V and 3 bases from J, with 7 bases between. The CDR3 consists of 13 residues. The germline gives CDR1 SGHTA, CDR2 FQGNSA. CDR3 region: CASSFWETDTQYF. CDR3 in DNA: TGTGCCAGCAGCTTCTGGGAGACAGATACGCAGTATTTT.

V is TRBV29-1 and J is TRBJ2-1, with 9 bases fitting TRBD1. This CDR3 spans 14 amino acids. The ends lost 5 bases at V and 6 bases at J; junction bases unmatched: 8. The germline V gene encodes CDR1 SQVTM and CDR2 ANQGSEA. The CDR3 reads CSVLPLQGANEQFF. CDR3 bases: TGCAGCGTTTTGCCCCTACAGGGGGCCAATGAGCAGTTCTTC.

The V and J genes are TRBV19 and TRBJ1-1; maybe TRBD1 (6 bases). The CDR3 length is 15 residues. V dropped 5 bases and J dropped 8 bases, with 21 bases sitting between them. Germline V gene sequence: CDR1 LNHDA, CDR2 SQIVND (reference sequence). The CDR3 region has the DNA TGTGCCAGTAGTCCCACCCGGAACAGGGTTCGGGAAGCTTTCTTT. It specifies CASSPTRNRVREAFF.

The rearrangement links TRBV6-5 to TRBJ2-2; D gene uncertain. The V end lost 2 bases, the J end lost 1 base, and 2 bases lay between the germline ends. Germline-derived CDR1 and CDR2 are MNHEY and SVGAGI. CDR3 length: 13 residues. This CDR3 is CASSYLNTGELFF. CDR3 bases: TGTGCCAGCAGTTACCTGAACACCGGGGAGCTGTTTTTT.

Only a few counts were recorded for this clone. This chain connects TRBV14 to TRBJ2-1; the D gene is possibly TRBD2 (6 bases). V lost 0 bases, J lost 3 bases, and 21 bases lay in between. The germline CDR1 and CDR2 sequences are SGHDN and FVKESK. CDR3 length equals 19 residues. The CDR3 DNA sequence: TGTGCCAGCAGCCAAGAAGAGGACTATTGGAGAGGGTACTACAATGAGCAGTTCTTC. Protein product: CASSQEEDYWRGYYNEQFF.

The chain is built from TRBV12-3 or TRBV12-4 and TRBJ1-4; tentatively, D is TRBD1 (5 bases). This CDR3 has 13 residues. V was trimmed by 2 bases and J by 7 bases, leaving 8 bases between them. In nucleotides, the CDR3 is TGTGCCAGCAGTTTAACGGGGGGTGAAAAACTGTTTTTT. Protein product: CASSLTGGEKLFF.

The CDR3 sequence: CASSSTGGNEQYF. CDR3 DNA sequence: TGTGCCAGCAGTTCGACAGGGGGCAACGAGCAGTACTTC. The V call is TRBV12-3 or TRBV12-4, the J call TRBJ2-7, with 10 nucleotides matching TRBD1. Germline trimming cut 4 bases from V and 5 bases from J; bases unmatched to any gene: 2. The CDR3 contains 13 residues.

V usage is TRBV11-2 and J usage is TRBJ1-6; no reliable D call. The CDR3 sequence is 13 residues long. The V end lost 2 bases, the J end lost 14 bases, and 13 bases lay between the germline ends. The V gene's germline CDR1 is SGHAT and CDR2 FQNNGV. CDR3 protein: CASSLHPGMSLHF. The CDR3 nucleotides are TGTGCCAGCAGCTTACACCCCGGGATGTCCCTCCACTTT.

V usage is TRBV12-5 and J usage is TRBJ2-5; 12 nucleotides agree with TRBD1. From germline, CDR1 is LGHNT and CDR2 FRNRAP. The CDR3 spans 16 residues. V lost 2 bases, J lost 6 bases, and 7 bases stayed unmatched. The CDR3 sequence is CASGLPGTGGLKTQYF. CDR3 nucleotides: TGTGCTAGTGGTTTGCCCGGGACAGGGGGCTTAAAGACCCAGTACTTC.

J is TRBJ2-7 and V is TRBV28; D unclear. Deletions cut 11 bases from V and 0 bases from J, with 17 bases between. Germline V gene sequence: CDR1 MDHEN, CDR2 SYDVKM. The CDR3 runs 14 residues. DNA of the CDR3: TGTGCCTGCACAAGTGGCGGTTCCTCCTACGAGCAGTACTTC. Translated, it gives CACTSGGSSYEQYF.

This chain links TRBV19 with TRBJ2-2; D gene ambiguous. The V and J ends lost 5 bases and 4 bases respectively, with 8 bases between them. The CDR3 is made up of 13 amino acids. CDR1 and CDR2 from the germline V gene are LNHDA and SQIVND (reference sequence). The CDR3 spells CASSPQATGELFF. The CDR3 region has the DNA TGTGCCAGTAGTCCGCAGGCCACCGGGGAGCTGTTTTTT.

The gene calls are TRBV10-3 and TRBJ2-7; a weak D match, TRBD2 (6 bases). The germline V and J ends were trimmed by 8 bases and 5 bases, with 13 bases remaining between them. This CDR3 is built from 12 residues. Germline V gene sequence: CDR1 ENHRY, CDR2 SYGVKD. CDR3 sequence (DNA): TGTGCCATCCGCGGGGCGACAGACGAGCAGTACGTC. Translated, it gives CAIRGATDEQYV.

The rearrangement uses TRBV6-5 and TRBJ2-7; D is perhaps TRBD1 (5 bases). Germline CDR1 and CDR2: MNHEY and SVGAGI. The length of the CDR3 is 14 residues. Trimming left V 3 bases short and J 1 base short, with 10 bases between. The CDR3 loop is CASSYGASSYEQYF. DNA for the CDR3: TGTGCCAGCAGTTATGGGGCCAGTTCCTACGAGCAGTACTTC.

The chain recombines TRBV7-3 with TRBJ2-5; 10 bases match TRBD1. V gave up 4 bases and J gave up 2 bases; unmatched junction bases: 4. Germline V gives CDR1 SGHTA, CDR2 FQGTGA. This CDR3 is built from 15 residues. The CDR3 coding sequence is TGTGCCAGCAGCTCGACAGGGGGCGGGCAAGAGACCCAGTACTTC. It specifies CASSSTGGGQETQYF.

The chain links TRBV2 to TRBJ2-1; 11 nucleotides align to TRBD2. Germline values: CDR1 SNHLY, CDR2 FYNNEI. This CDR3 contains 15 residues. Trimming removed 5 bases from V and 9 bases from J; junction bases left unmatched: 9. CDR3 residues: CASSSGTSGRGEQFF. CDR3 sequence (DNA): TGTGCCAGCAGTTCCGGGACTAGCGGTAGGGGTGAGCAGTTCTTC.

V gene TRBV5-1 combines with J gene TRBJ2-3, with TRBD2 matching 9 bases. Trimming cost V 0 bases and J 2 bases; bases outside gene matches: 1. The CDR3 contains 15 residues. The germline V gene encodes CDR1 SGHRS and CDR2 YFSETQ. The CDR3: CASSLGTSATDTQYF. The DNA of the CDR3 is TGCGCCAGCAGCTTGGGGACTAGCGCCACAGATACGCAGTATTTT.

The genes are TRBV6-2 or TRBV6-3 and TRBJ2-7; D gene uncertain. This CDR3 spans 15 amino acids. From germline, CDR1 is MNHEY and CDR2 SVGEGT. The ends were cut back, 0 bases at V and 2 bases at J, with 11 bases in the middle. CDR3 in amino acids: CASSYSRLPTYEQYV. The CDR3, as DNA: TGTGCCAGCAGTTACTCGCGGCTTCCTACCTACGAGCAGTACGTC.

The sample holds one count of this clone. This rearrangement joins TRBV27 to TRBJ2-2, with D hard to call. V shed 2 bases and J shed 6 bases, with 4 bases lying between them. Germline lookup yields CDR1 MNHEY and CDR2 SMNVEV (reference sequence). The CDR3 consists of 12 residues. The CDR3 DNA follows: TGTGCCAGCAGTTTAACGGCCGGGGAGCTGTTTTTT. Its protein product is CASSLTAGELFF.

This clone was found once. The rearrangement uses TRBV18 and TRBJ2-1; no clear D. Germline assignment: CDR1 KGHSH and CDR2 LQKENI. V gave up 0 bases and J gave up 5 bases, with 14 bases separating them. This CDR3 has 16 residues. Written as DNA, the CDR3 is TGTGCCAGCTCACCACCAGCCGAGTTTCACCACAATGAGCAGTTCTTC. Translation: CASSPPAEFHHNEQFF.

The chain is built from TRBV9 and TRBJ2-1; tentatively, D is TRBD1 (6 bases). CDR3 length equals 16 residues. Looked up from germline, CDR1 is SGDLS and CDR2 is YYNGEE. V lost 6 bases and J lost 0, with 16 bases in between. The CDR3 protein is CASTNWGQSSYNEQFF. Written as DNA, the CDR3 is TGTGCCAGCACCAATTGGGGACAAAGCTCCTACAATGAGCAGTTCTTC.

The genes are TRBV20-1 and TRBJ2-7; TRBD1 agrees at 8 bases. The CDR3 runs 11 residues. V dropped 5 bases and J dropped 4; count of bases not matched to a gene: 1. Germline CDR1 reads DFQATT; CDR2 reads SNEGSKA (reference sequence). The CDR3 region is CSAGQGYEQYV. CDR3 nucleotide sequence: TGCAGTGCTGGACAGGGATACGAGCAGTACGTC.

The sample holds one count of this clone. CDR3 loop: CASGGGDSYNEQFF. As DNA, the CDR3 is TGTGCCAGTGGGGGCGGCGACTCCTACAATGAGCAGTTCTTC. The chain combines TRBV28 with TRBJ2-1, with D possibly being TRBD1 (6 bases). V was shortened by 9 bases and J by 0 bases, with 12 bases between the two germline ends. Germline V gene lookup returns CDR1 MDHEN and CDR2 SYDVKM. The CDR3 sequence is 14 residues long.

This clone showed up just a few times. V and J are TRBV5-6 and TRBJ1-2; D call uncertain. Germline V gives CDR1 SGHDT, CDR2 YYEEEE. There are 17 residues in the CDR3. Trimming shortened V by 5 bases and J by 2 bases, and 22 bases separated the two germline ends. The CDR3 nucleotides are TGTGCCAGCAGAGTAGGTTCGGCGGCTCCGATGAACTATGGCTACACCTTC. Its protein product is CASRVGSAAPMNYGYTF.

This sequence joins TRBV9 and TRBJ2-1; 9 nucleotides line up with TRBD2. V lost 6 bases to trimming and J lost 0 bases; unmatched junction nucleotides: 10. CDR1 is SGDLS and CDR2 is YYNGEE in the germline V gene. This CDR3 is built from 17 residues. CDR3 bases: TGTGCCAGCAACCCGCACATTAGCGGGAGCTCCTACAATGAGCAGTTCTTC. Protein sequence: CASNPHISGSSYNEQFF.

The rearrangement uses TRBV4-1 and TRBJ2-3, with a tentative D call TRBD2 (6 bases). The CDR3 covers 13 residues. The V gene lost 8 bases and the J gene lost 1 base, with 10 bases spanning the gap. Germline CDR1 reads MGHRA; CDR2 reads YSYEKL. CDR3 nucleotides: TGCGCCAGCCGACTAGGGGGCACAGATACGCAGTATTTT. Encoded protein: CASRLGGTDTQYF.

The gene calls are TRBV12-3 or TRBV12-4 and TRBJ1-1; no reliable D call. This CDR3 is 12 amino acids long. Between the trimmed V and J ends, which lost 1 base and 9 bases, there was a span of 9 bases. The CDR3 here is CASSLGSVKAFF. Written as DNA, the CDR3 is TGTGCCAGCAGTTTAGGGTCAGTCAAAGCTTTCTTT.